This T cell receptor (beta chain) appears in the sequencing data of a study of beta chain features in type 1 diabetes. cDNA synthesis used the whole RNA isolate, giving expressed TCRB sequences. Repertoires were generated with immunoSEQ multiplex PCR, while TCRdb's copy carries only in-frame clones and drops some. Among about 270,000 clones, approximately 15% were seen once, and the ten largest hold 0.017%. Purity exceeded 95% in all sorted populations. Study results and limitations: Over-representation of high TCR-expressing cells was a possible consequence of cDNA sequencing. Within each of all four CD4+ subsets, Type 1 diabetes patients had TCRB CDR3s that were moderately but significantly shorter. Fewer insertions but more deletions were seen at VDJ junctions in type 1 diabetes patients. PCR might pick shorter templates more often, in the same way for patients and controls.

CDR1 and CDR2 from the germline V gene are LGHNA and YNFKEQ. V was pared by 1 base and J by 5 bases, with 11 bases between. CDR3 length: 14 amino acids. This clone was recorded a few times. What it binds is unknown. The sequenced material came from naive CD4+ T cells from blood. This TCR was sampled from a man younger than 40 with type 1 diabetes. The V and J genes are TRBV4-2 and TRBJ2-5; no reliable D call. Written as DNA, the CDR3 is TGTGCCAGCAGCCAAGCGTTACTTAGCGAGACCCAGTACTTC. Its translation is CASSQALLSETQYF.